The sequence of this TCR beta chain was determined in a study of cytomegalovirus exposure and HLA in healthy donors. The CDR3 spans 14 residues. The germline CDR1 and CDR2 sequences are MNHNY and SVGAGI (reference sequence). V lost 6 bases to trimming and J lost 1 base; unmatched junction nucleotides: 6. PCR was performed using 60 Vbeta and 13 Jbeta primers. Method: immunoSEQ multiplex PCR; TCRdb's copy keeps in-frame clones and lacks some. The sample lists about 150,000 clones; more than 75% were seen once. This chain links TRBV6-6 with TRBJ2-7, with 7 bases fitting TRBD1. The sequence derives from a woman aged 18-35 years in good health and CMV-seronegative. The sample was PBMCs. CDR3 sequence reads: CASRRWGQSYEQYF. The CDR3 DNA is TGTGCCAGCAGGCGTTGGGGACAGTCCTACGAGCAGTACTTC.